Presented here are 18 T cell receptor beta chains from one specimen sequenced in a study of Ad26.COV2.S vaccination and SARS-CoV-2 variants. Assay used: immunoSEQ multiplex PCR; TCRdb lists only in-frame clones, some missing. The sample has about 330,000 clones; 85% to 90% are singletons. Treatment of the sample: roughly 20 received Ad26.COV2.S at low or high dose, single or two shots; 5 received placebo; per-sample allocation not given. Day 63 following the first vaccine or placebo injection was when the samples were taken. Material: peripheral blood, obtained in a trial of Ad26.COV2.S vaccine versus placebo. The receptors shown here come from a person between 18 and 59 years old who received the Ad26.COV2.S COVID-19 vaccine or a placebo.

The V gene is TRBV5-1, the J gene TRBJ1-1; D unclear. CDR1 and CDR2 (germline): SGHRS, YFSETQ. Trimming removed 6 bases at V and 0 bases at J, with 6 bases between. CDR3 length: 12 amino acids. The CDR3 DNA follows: TGCGCCAGCACGGGTTTGAACACTGAAGCTTTCTTT. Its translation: CASTGLNTEAFF.

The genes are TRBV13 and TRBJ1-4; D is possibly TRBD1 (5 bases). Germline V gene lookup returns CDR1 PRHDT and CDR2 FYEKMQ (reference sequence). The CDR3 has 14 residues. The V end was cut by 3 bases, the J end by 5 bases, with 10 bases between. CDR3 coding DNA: TGTGCCAGCAGCTTGGGGACGATGAATGAAAAACTGTTTTTT. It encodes CASSLGTMNEKLFF. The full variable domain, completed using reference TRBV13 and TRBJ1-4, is AAGVIQSPRHLIKEKRETATLKCYPIPRHDTVYWYQQGPGQDPQFLISFYEKMQSDKGSIPDRFSAQQFSDYHSELNMSSLELGDSALYFCASSLGTMNEKLFFGSGTQLSVL.

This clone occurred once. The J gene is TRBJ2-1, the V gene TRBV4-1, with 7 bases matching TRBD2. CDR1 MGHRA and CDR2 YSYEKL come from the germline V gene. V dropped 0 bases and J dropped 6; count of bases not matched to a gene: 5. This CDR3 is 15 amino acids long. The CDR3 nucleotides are TGCGCCAGCAGCCAAGATAGGACTAGGTTCAATGAGCAGTTCTTC. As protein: CASSQDRTRFNEQFF.

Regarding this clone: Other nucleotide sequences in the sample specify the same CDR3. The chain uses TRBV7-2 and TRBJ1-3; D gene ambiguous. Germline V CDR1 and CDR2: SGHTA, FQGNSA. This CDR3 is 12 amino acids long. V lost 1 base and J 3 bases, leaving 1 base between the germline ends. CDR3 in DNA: TGTGCCAGCAGCTTAGTTGGAAACACCATATATTTT. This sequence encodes CASSLVGNTIYF.

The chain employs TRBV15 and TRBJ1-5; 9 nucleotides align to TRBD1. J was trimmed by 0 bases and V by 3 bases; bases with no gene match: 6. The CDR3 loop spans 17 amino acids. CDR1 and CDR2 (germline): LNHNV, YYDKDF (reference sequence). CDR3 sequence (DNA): TGTGCCACCAGCAGCTTGACAGGGGGATATAGCAATCAGCCCCAGCATTTT. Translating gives CATSSLTGGYSNQPQHF. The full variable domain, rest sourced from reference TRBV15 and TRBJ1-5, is DAMVIQNPRYQVTQFGKPVTLSCSQTLNHNVMYWYQQKSSQAPKLLFHYYDKDFNNEADTPDNFQSRRPNTSFCFLDIRSPGLGDTAMYLCATSSLTGGYSNQPQHFGDGTRLSIL.

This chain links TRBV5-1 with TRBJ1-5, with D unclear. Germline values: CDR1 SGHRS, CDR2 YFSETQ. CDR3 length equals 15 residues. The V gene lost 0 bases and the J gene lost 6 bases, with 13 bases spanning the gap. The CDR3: CASSLVPDEGQPQHF. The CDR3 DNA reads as TGCGCCAGCAGCTTGGTTCCGGACGAGGGTCAGCCCCAGCATTTT.

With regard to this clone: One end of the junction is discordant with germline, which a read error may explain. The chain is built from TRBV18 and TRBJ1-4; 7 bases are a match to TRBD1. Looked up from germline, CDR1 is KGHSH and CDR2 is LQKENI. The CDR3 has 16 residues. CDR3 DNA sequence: TGTGCCAGCTCACCAAACAGGGGAGTAACTCATGAAAAACTGTTTTTT. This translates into CASSPNRGVTHEKLFF.

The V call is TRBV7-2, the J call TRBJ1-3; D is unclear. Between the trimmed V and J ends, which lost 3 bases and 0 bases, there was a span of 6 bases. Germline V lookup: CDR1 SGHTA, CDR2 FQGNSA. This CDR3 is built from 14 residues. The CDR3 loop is CASSFDSSGNTIYF. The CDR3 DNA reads TGTGCCAGCAGCTTCGATAGCTCTGGAAACACCATATATTTT.

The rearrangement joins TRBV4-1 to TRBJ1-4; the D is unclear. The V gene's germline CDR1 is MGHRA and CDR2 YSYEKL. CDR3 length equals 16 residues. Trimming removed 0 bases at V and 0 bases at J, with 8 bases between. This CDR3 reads CASSQDLGATNEKLFF. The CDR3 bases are TGCGCCAGCAGCCAAGATCTAGGTGCAACTAATGAAAAACTGTTTTTT.

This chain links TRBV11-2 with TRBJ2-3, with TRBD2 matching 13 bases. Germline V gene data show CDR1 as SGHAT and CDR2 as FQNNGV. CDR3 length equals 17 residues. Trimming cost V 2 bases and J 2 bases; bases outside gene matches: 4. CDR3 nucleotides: TGTGCCAGCAGCTTAATGACTAGCGGGGGGACCACAGATACGCAGTATTTT. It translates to CASSLMTSGGTTDTQYF.

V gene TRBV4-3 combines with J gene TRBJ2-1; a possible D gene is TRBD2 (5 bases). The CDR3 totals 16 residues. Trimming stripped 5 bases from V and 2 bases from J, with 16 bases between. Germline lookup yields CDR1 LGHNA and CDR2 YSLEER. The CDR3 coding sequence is TGCGCCAGCAGCTCCCAGTGGCTAGCAGCCTACAATGAGCAGTTCTTC. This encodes CASSSQWLAAYNEQFF.

The CDR3, as DNA: TGTGCCAGCTCTACGGCAGGGGAGGGCTACACCTTC. This encodes CASSTAGEGYTF. The chain couples TRBV18 to TRBJ1-2; the D gene is possibly TRBD1 (6 bases). V lost 6 bases and J lost 8, with 13 bases in between. Looked up from germline, CDR1 is KGHSH and CDR2 is LQKENI. The CDR3 has 12 amino acids.

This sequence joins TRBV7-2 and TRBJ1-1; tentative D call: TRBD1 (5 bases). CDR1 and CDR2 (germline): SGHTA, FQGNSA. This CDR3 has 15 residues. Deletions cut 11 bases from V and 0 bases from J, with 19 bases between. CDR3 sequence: CASHDSVKMNTEAFF. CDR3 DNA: TGTGCCTCCCACGACAGCGTAAAAATGAACACTGAAGCTTTCTTT.

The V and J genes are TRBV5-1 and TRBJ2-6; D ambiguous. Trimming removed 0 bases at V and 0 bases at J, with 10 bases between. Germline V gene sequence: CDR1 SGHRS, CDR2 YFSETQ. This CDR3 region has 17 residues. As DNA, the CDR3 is TGCGCCAGCAGCTTGGGGCTAACTAACTCTGGGGCCAACGTCCTGACTTTC. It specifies CASSLGLTNSGANVLTF.

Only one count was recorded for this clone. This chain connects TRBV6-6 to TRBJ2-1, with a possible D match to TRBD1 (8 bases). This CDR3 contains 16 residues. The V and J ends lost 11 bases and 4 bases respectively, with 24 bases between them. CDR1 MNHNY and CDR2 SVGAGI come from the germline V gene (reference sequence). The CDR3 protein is CAAQMGGTGPYNEQFF. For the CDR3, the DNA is TGTGCCGCCCAGATGGGAGGGACAGGCCCTTACAATGAGCAGTTCTTC.

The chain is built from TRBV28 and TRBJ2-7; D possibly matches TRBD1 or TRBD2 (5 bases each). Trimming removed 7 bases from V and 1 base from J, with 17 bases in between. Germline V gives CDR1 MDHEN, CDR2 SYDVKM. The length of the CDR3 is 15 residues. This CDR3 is CASTLPGTASYEQYF. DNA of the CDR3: TGTGCCAGCACCCTTCCCGGGACGGCGTCCTACGAGCAGTACTTC. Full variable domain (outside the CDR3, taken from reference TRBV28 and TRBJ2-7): DVKVTQSSRYLVKRTGEKVFLECVQDMDHENMFWYRQDPGLGLRLIYFSYDVKMKEKGDIPEGYSVSREKKERFSLILESASTNQTSMYLCASTLPGTASYEQYFGPGTRLTVT.

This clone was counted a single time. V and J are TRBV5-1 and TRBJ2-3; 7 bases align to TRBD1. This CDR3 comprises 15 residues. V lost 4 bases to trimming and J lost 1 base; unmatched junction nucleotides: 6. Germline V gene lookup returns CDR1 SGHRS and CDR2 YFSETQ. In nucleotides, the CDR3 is TGCGCCAGCAGCACTGGGACAGCCCGCACAGATACGCAGTATTTT. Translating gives CASSTGTARTDTQYF.

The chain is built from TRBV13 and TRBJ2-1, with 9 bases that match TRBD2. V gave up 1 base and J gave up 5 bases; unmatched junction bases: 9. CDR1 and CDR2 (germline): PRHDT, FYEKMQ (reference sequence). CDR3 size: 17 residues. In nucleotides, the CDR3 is TGTGCCAGCAGCTTAGAGACGCGACTAGCGGAAGACAATGAGCAGTTCTTC. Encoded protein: CASSLETRLAEDNEQFF.